Listed below are T cell receptor beta chains from one sample, sequenced in a study of cytotoxic CD8 clonotypes in ibrutinib-treated CLL. Assay: immunoSEQ multiplex PCR; the TCRdb copy retains only in-frame clones and omits some. The table shows approximately 350,000 clones, with 67% occurring only once. This specimen consisted of PBMCs, obtained after 36 months of ibrutinib treatment. Receptors originate from a human donor with chronic lymphocytic leukemia. CDR3s include the opening cysteine and the closing phenylalanine or tryptophan. A D gene is named only where the DNA matches it firmly. Clone size is shown for a subset of rows, as once, few, many or a class of expanded clone.

TRBV2,TRBJ2-7,-,TRBD2,CASLKPTSGTYEQYF,TGTGCCAGCCTAAAGCCGACTAGCGGTACCTACGAGCAGTACTTC
TRBV6-1,TRBJ1-2,-,-,CASRKQSTYGYTF,TGTGCCAGCAGAAAACAGTCCACCTATGGCTACACCTTC
TRBV5-1,TRBJ1-2,-,-,CASSLRWPYGYTF,TGCGCCAGCAGCTTGAGGTGGCCCTATGGCTACACCTTC
TRBV7-3,TRBJ2-5,few,TRBD1,CASSLSGQGGETQYF,TGTGCCAGCAGCCTATCAGGACAGGGCGGGGAGACCCAGTACTTC
TRBV9,TRBJ2-2,few,-,CASFWTNTGELFF,TGTGCCAGCTTCTGGACCAACACCGGGGAGCTGTTTTTT
TRBV6-5,TRBJ2-5,few,TRBD2,CASSWRGEETQYF,TGTGCCAGCAGTTGGCGGGGGGAAGAGACCCAGTACTTC
TRBV4-1,TRBJ1-2,-,-,CASSQAPDFSGYTF,TGCGCCAGCAGCCAAGCCCCCGACTTTAGCGGCTACACCTTC
TRBV28,TRBJ2-5,-,-,CASSPHGGGGETQYF,TGTGCCAGCAGCCCTCACGGAGGGGGCGGGGAGACCCAGTACTTC
TRBV6-5,TRBJ1-1,-,-,CASSHAGTEAFF,TGTGCCAGCAGTCACGCGGGCACTGAAGCTTTCTTT
TRBV6-5,TRBJ2-2,once,TRBD1,CASSSHRGNTGELFF,TGTGCCAGCAGTTCTCACAGGGGAAACACCGGGGAGCTGTTTTTT
TRBV5-1,TRBJ1-4,-,-,CASSLPKGHNEKLFF,TGCGCCAGCAGCTTACCCAAGGGGCATAATGAAAAACTGTTTTTT
TRBV4-2,TRBJ1-1,-,-,CASSHPYRDGTEAFF,TGTGCCAGCAGCCATCCATACAGGGACGGGACTGAAGCTTTCTTT
TRBV13,TRBJ1-6,-,-,CASSLTGKSPLHF,TGTGCCAGCAGCTTAACAGGGAAATCACCCCTCCACTTT
TRBV29-1,TRBJ1-1,-,-,CSVLQTDFEAFF,TGCAGCGTTCTTCAGACAGACTTCGAAGCTTTCTTT
TRBV7-2,TRBJ2-7,-,-,CASRLAGYEQYF,TGTGCCAGCCGACTGGCCGGTTACGAGCAGTACTTC
TRBV2,TRBJ2-7,few,-,CASKIAGQILVLGYEQYF,TGTGCCAGCAAGATTGCGGGACAGATTTTGGTTTTGGGGTACGAGCAGTACTTC
TRBV2,TRBJ1-4,few,-,CASSDLDSATNEKLFF,TGTGCCAGCAGTGATTTGGATTCGGCAACTAATGAAAAACTGTTTTTT
TRBV7-3,TRBJ2-7,few,TRBD2,CASSLKPREGIHEQYF,TGTGCCAGCAGCTTAAAACCCCGGGAGGGAATTCACGAGCAGTACTTC
TRBV15,TRBJ2-7,-,-,CATSRDDRWEVPTAYEQYF,TGTGCCACCAGCAGAGATGATCGGTGGGAAGTCCCCACGGCCTACGAGCAGTACTTC
TRBV6-1,TRBJ1-4,-,-,CASSERGRDDEKLFF,TGTGCCAGCAGTGAGAGGGGCAGGGACGATGAAAAACTGTTTTTT
TRBV6-5,TRBJ2-3,-,TRBD2,CASSYVAGSTDTQYF,TGTGCCAGCAGTTACGTAGCGGGGAGCACAGATACGCAGTATTTT